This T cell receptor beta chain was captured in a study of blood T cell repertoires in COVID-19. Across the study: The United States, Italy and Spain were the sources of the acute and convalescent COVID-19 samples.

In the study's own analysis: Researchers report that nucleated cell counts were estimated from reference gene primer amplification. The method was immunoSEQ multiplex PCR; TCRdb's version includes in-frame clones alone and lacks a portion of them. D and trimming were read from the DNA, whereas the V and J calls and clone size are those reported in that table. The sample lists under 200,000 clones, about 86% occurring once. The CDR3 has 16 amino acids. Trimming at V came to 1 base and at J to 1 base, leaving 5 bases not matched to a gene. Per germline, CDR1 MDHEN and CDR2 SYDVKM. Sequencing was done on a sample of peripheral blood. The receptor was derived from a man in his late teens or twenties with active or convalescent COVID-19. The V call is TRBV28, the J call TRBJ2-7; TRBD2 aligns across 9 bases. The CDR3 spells CASSLSWLAGSYEQYF. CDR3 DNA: TGTGCCAGCAGTTTATCCTGGCTAGCGGGGTCCTACGAGCAGTACTTC.